The entry below describes one T cell receptor beta chain. Its antigen is as yet unknown. Researchers took RNA transcripts and amplified the TCR beta CDR3 regions from them. The HTBI primer set was used in a first-round RT-PCR of the TCR CDR3. Using its own MiXCR run on the multiplex PCR reads, TCRdb lists one record per CDR3 protein. This sample has 410,000 or so distinct CDR3 sequences; about 15% occur once, and the top ten carry approximately 13%. This CDR3 spans 16 amino acids. V shed 0 bases and J shed 0 bases, with 9 bases lying between them. Germline V gives CDR1 MNHNY, CDR2 SVGAGI (reference sequence). This entry belongs to a study of T cells in Graves' hyperthyroidism and ophthalmopathy. Broader study findings: Through a model of 13 V-J features, ophthalmopathy was separated from stable hyperthyroidism. Ophthalmopathy onset followed model prediction by a median approximately 5.9 months.

In the ophthalmopathy cohort, Clinical Activity Score was at least 3, NOSPECS grade at least 4, and duration under 3 months. The rearrangement links TRBV6-6 to TRBJ1-3; D ambiguous. Sequencing was carried out using blood. This receptor was obtained from a man between 18 and 29 years old with Graves' ophthalmopathy. Here the CDR3 DNA reads TGTGCCAGCAGTTACTCGAGGCAGAACTCTGGAAACACCATATATTTT. Translating gives CASSYSRQNSGNTIYF.